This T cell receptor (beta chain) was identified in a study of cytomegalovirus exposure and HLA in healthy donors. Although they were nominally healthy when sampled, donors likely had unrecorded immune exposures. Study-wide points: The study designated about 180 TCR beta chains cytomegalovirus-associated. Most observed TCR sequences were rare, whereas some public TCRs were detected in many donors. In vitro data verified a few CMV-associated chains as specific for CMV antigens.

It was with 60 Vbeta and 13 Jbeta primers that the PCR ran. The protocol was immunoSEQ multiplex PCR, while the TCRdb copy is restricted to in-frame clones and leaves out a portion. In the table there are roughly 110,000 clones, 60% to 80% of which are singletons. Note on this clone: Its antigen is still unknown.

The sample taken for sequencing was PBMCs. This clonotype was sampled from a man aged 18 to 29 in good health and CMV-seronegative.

CDR3 residues: CASSKKPPEGQPSYEQYF. The CDR3 DNA is TGTGCCAGCAGCAAAAAGCCGCCAGAGGGACAGCCCTCCTACGAGCAGTACTTC. The V gene is TRBV21-1, the J gene TRBJ2-7; TRBD1 is the table's D call, not checked against the DNA. TRBV21-1 constitutes a pseudogene. The CDR3 sequence is 18 residues long.